This entry lists 25 T cell receptor beta chains sequenced from one sample in a study of T-cell memory formation after mild COVID-19. TCRdb ran MiXCR on the 5' RACE reads and lists one entry per CDR3 protein. This table has 200,000 or so distinct CDR3 sequences, over 7.5% appearing once. Sequencing was performed on PBMCs or a T cell subset sorted from them (not recorded which). These receptors all stem from a man younger than 35 who had mild COVID-19 (a few samples of this study predate the infection). Cell type and time point are not known.

The chain combines TRBV7-2 with TRBJ1-2; 7 bases line up with TRBD1. V shed 3 bases, J shed 6 bases, and the junction held 7 bases outside the gene matches. CDR1 and CDR2 (germline): SGHTA, FQGNSA. The CDR3 extends over 14 amino acids. For the CDR3, the DNA is TGTGCCAGCAGCTTCCAACAGGGGAGGCATGGCTACACCTTC. It yields the protein CASSFQQGRHGYTF.

The V gene is TRBV6-2 or TRBV6-3, the J gene TRBJ2-2; 8 nucleotides align to TRBD2. Germline V lookup: CDR1 MNHEY, CDR2 SVGEGT. The CDR3 loop spans 16 amino acids. J was trimmed by 3 bases and V by 7 bases; bases with no gene match: 10. The CDR3 region has the DNA TGTGCCAGCATTCGAGGTGGACTAGCACACACCGGGGAGCTGTTTTTT. This codes for CASIRGGLAHTGELFF.

This clonotype was counted ten times or more. The gene calls are TRBV12-3 or TRBV12-4 and TRBJ2-1; 15 bases are a match to TRBD2. The trim removed 8 bases at V and 7 bases at J, leaving 3 bases unmatched. CDR3 length: 14 amino acids. CDR3 coding DNA: TGTGCCAGCGGACTAGCGGGGGGGAGAAATGAGCAGTTCTTC. Protein: CASGLAGGRNEQFF.

A few counts support this clonotype. The rearrangement joins TRBV4-2 to TRBJ2-4, with 11 bases aligning to TRBD2. Germline CDR1 is LGHNA and CDR2 is YNFKEQ. The CDR3 covers 19 residues. The trim removed 1 base at V and 1 base at J, leaving 9 bases unmatched. The CDR3 sequence: CASSQVPASGGTAKNIQYF. CDR3 sequence (DNA): TGTGCCAGCAGCCAAGTCCCGGCTAGCGGGGGGACGGCCAAAAACATTCAGTACTTC.

There are many counts of this clonotype. This rearrangement joins TRBV6-1 to TRBJ1-5; perhaps TRBD1 as D (6 bases). CDR3 length: 15 amino acids. V lost 4 bases and J 9 bases, leaving 19 bases between the germline ends. Germline-derived CDR1 and CDR2 are MNHNS and SASEGT. The CDR3 reads CASSGFQGRGWPQHF. CDR3 coding DNA: TGTGCCAGCAGTGGATTTCAGGGTAGGGGGTGGCCCCAGCATTTT.

This clonotype was counted only a few times. V and J are TRBV6-2 or TRBV6-3 and TRBJ2-5; 8 bases map to TRBD1. The germline gives CDR1 MNHEY, CDR2 SVGEGT. V lost 6 bases to trimming and J lost 7 bases; unmatched junction nucleotides: 10. CDR3 length: 14 amino acids. The CDR3 nucleotides are TGTGCCAGCAGACCTACCGGACAGGGCGGGACCCAGTACTTC. Translated, it gives CASRPTGQGGTQYF.

V usage is TRBV7-9 and J usage is TRBJ1-5, with D possibly TRBD1 on 6 matching bases. Trimming pared 5 bases from V and 4 bases from J, leaving 9 bases between. Per germline, CDR1 SEHNR and CDR2 FQNEAQ (reference sequence). CDR3 length equals 13 residues. CDR3 loop: CASSGDRNQPQHF. CDR3 DNA: TGTGCCAGCAGCGGCGACAGGAATCAGCCCCAGCATTTT.

V gene TRBV2 combines with J gene TRBJ1-1; possible D gene TRBD1, 5 bases. CDR3 length equals 14 residues. V was clipped by 10 bases and J by 1 base, with 16 bases between them. Germline lookup yields CDR1 SNHLY and CDR2 FYNNEI. CDR3 sequence (DNA): TGTGCCACACAAGAGGGGATCCAGAACACTGAAGCTTTCTTT. This sequence encodes CATQEGIQNTEAFF.

The chain joins TRBV18 to TRBJ1-1; D may be TRBD1 (6 bases). V was clipped by 0 bases and J by 1 base, with 9 bases between them. The CDR3 covers 15 residues. Per the germline V gene, CDR1 is KGHSH and CDR2 is LQKENI. CDR3 nucleotide sequence: TGTGCCAGCTCACCACCTAGGGGGACGAACACTGAAGCTTTCTTT. Translation: CASSPPRGTNTEAFF.

This clonotype has just a few counts. The genes are TRBV5-4 and TRBJ2-3; 7 bases are shared with TRBD2. With V trimmed by 1 base and J by 2 bases, 4 bases remained unmatched. Germline values: CDR1 SGHNT, CDR2 YYREEE (reference sequence). This CDR3 spans 15 amino acids. The CDR3 sequence is CASSLSRDYTDTQYF. The DNA of the CDR3 is TGTGCCAGCAGCTTGTCCAGGGACTACACAGATACGCAGTATTTT.

This clonotype appeared a few times. The V gene is TRBV5-1, the J gene TRBJ2-5; 11 bases are shared with TRBD2. From germline, CDR1 is SGHRS and CDR2 YFSETQ. This CDR3 spans 12 amino acids. With 6 bases clipped from V and 9 bases from J, the junction kept 4 bases outside the gene matches. Here the CDR3 DNA reads TGCGCCAGCACCCTTAGCGGGGGGGCCCAGTACTTC. It yields the protein CASTLSGGAQYF.

This clonotype occurred a few times. The V and J genes are TRBV5-1 and TRBJ1-5, with D unresolved. Per germline, CDR1 SGHRS and CDR2 YFSETQ. The germline V and J ends were trimmed by 5 bases and 2 bases, with 8 bases remaining between them. The CDR3 covers 13 residues. CDR3 residues: CASSWQGNQPQHF. CDR3 DNA sequence: TGCGCCAGCAGTTGGCAGGGCAATCAGCCCCAGCATTTT.

This chain links TRBV5-4 with TRBJ2-1; possible D gene TRBD1, 5 bases. From germline, CDR1 is SGHNT and CDR2 YYREEE (reference sequence). The V and J ends lost 3 bases and 3 bases respectively, with 10 bases between them. This CDR3 contains 14 residues. In DNA, the CDR3 is TGTGCCAGCAGCTACCTCCAGGGCTACAATGAGCAGTTCTTC. Translated: CASSYLQGYNEQFF.

This clonotype was observed at least ten times. The chain employs TRBV5-1 and TRBJ2-3; perhaps TRBD1 as D (6 bases). Trimming cost V 5 bases and J 4 bases, with 11 bases left between them. The CDR3 runs to 13 residues. Germline V gene data show CDR1 as SGHRS and CDR2 as YFSETQ. The CDR3 DNA follows: TGCGCCAGCAGTCCCGAGGGGGCAGATACGCAGTATTTT. Translating it yields CASSPEGADTQYF.

CDR3 nucleotide sequence: TGTGCCAGCAGCTCAGGGAGGAAGGGAGAGACCCAGTACTTC. Amino acid sequence: CASSSGRKGETQYF. This chain joins TRBV11-3 and TRBJ2-5; possibly TRBD2 for D (6 bases). This CDR3 spans 14 amino acids. V was pared by 4 bases and J by 4 bases, with 13 bases between. In germline, CDR1 is SGHNT, CDR2 YENEEA.

The chain joins TRBV6-6 to TRBJ2-6, with D perhaps given as TRBD1 or TRBD2 (5 bases each). Germline V gene lookup returns CDR1 MNHNY and CDR2 SVGAGI (reference sequence). This CDR3 region has 14 residues. Trimming took 6 bases from V and 4 from J, leaving 10 bases between them. CDR3 amino acids: CASSGAEGANVLTF. DNA for the CDR3: TGTGCCAGCAGCGGGGCAGAGGGGGCCAACGTCCTGACTTTC.

This clonotype was seen ten or more times. The V call is TRBV7-2, the J call TRBJ2-4; 9 nucleotides align to TRBD2. The germline V gene encodes CDR1 SGHTA and CDR2 FQGNSA. The V gene end was trimmed by 1 base and the J gene end by 8 bases; junction bases not matched to a gene: 9. The CDR3 sequence is 16 residues long. This CDR3 is CASSLEAGGLGYIQYF. As DNA, the CDR3 is TGTGCCAGCAGCTTAGAAGCGGGGGGATTGGGGTACATTCAGTACTTC. The full variable domain, completed using reference TRBV7-2 and TRBJ2-4, is GAGVSQSPSNKVTEKGKDVELRCDPISGHTALYWYRQSLGQGLEFLIYFQGNSAPDKSGLPSDRFSAERTGGSVSTLTIQRTQQEDSAVYLCASSLEAGGLGYIQYFGAGTRLSVL.

This clonotype was seen repeatedly, ten times or more. This chain connects TRBV6-2 or TRBV6-3 to TRBJ2-7; 13 positions agree with TRBD2. After removal of 5 bases from V and 2 bases from J, the junction contained 12 bases not matched to a gene. Germline V gives CDR1 MNHEY, CDR2 SVGEGT. The CDR3 has 18 amino acids. The CDR3 reads CASSRRLAGGLTTYEQYV. CDR3 nucleotide sequence: TGTGCCAGCAGTAGACGACTAGCGGGGGGCCTTACCACCTACGAGCAGTACGTC.

The gene calls are TRBV5-4 and TRBJ1-1, with D unresolved. CDR3 length equals 13 residues. Germline V lookup: CDR1 SGHNT, CDR2 YYREEE (reference sequence). Trimming removed 2 bases from V and 0 bases from J, with 5 bases in between. The CDR3 nucleotides read TGTGCCAGCAGCTTACACTTGAACACTGAAGCTTTCTTT. Amino acid sequence: CASSLHLNTEAFF.

The rearrangement uses TRBV30 and TRBJ1-6; 7 nucleotides match TRBD1. This CDR3 comprises 13 residues. The junction had 3 bases not matched to a gene; V was cut back by 0 bases and J by 10 bases. Germline V CDR1 and CDR2: GTSNPN, SVGIG (reference sequence). CDR3 loop: CAWSVQGVSPLHF. The CDR3 DNA is TGTGCCTGGAGTGTTCAGGGGGTCTCACCCCTCCACTTT.

This clonotype appeared a few times. This sequence joins TRBV5-1 and TRBJ1-4; 9 bases align to TRBD1. J was trimmed by 3 bases and V by 4 bases; bases with no gene match: 4. Per germline, CDR1 SGHRS and CDR2 YFSETQ. This CDR3 is built from 15 residues. As DNA, the CDR3 is TGCGCCAGCAGCACACAGGGGGCAGCTAATGAAAAACTGTTTTTT. Protein: CASSTQGAANEKLFF.

This clonotype was counted between two and nine times. The chain is built from TRBV5-6 and TRBJ1-5; D is uncertain. The germline CDR1 and CDR2 sequences are SGHDT and YYEEEE. The V gene lost 1 base and the J gene lost 9 bases, with 11 bases spanning the gap. The CDR3 runs 13 residues. The chain's CDR3 is CASSLTAGGPQHF. The CDR3 region has the DNA TGTGCCAGCAGCTTGACTGCCGGAGGGCCCCAGCATTTT.

V usage is TRBV28 and J usage is TRBJ2-7; D possibly corresponds to TRBD2 (6 bases). The germline CDR1 and CDR2 sequences are MDHEN and SYDVKM. The CDR3 is 15 amino acids. This chain's CDR3 is CASSSPDGGVYEQYV. DNA of the CDR3: TGTGCCAGCAGTTCCCCTGACGGGGGAGTATACGAGCAGTACGTA.

This clonotype has a handful of counts. The chain joins TRBV5-6 to TRBJ1-4; the D is unclear. Germline values: CDR1 SGHDT, CDR2 YYEEEE. Trimming cost V 7 bases and J 11 bases, with 18 bases left between them. There are 13 residues in the CDR3. CDR3 sequence reads: CASFRIGAGKLFF. The DNA of the CDR3 is TGTGCCAGCTTCAGGATCGGCGCCGGGAAACTGTTTTTT. The full variable domain, with the rest looked up from reference TRBV5-6 and TRBJ1-4, is DAGVTQSPTHLIKTRGQQVTLRCSPKSGHDTVSWYQQALGQGPQFIFQYYEEEERQRGNFPDRFSGHQFPNYSSELNVNALLLGDSALYLCASFRIGAGKLFFGSGTQLSVL.

This clonotype appeared a few times. This chain links TRBV6-5 with TRBJ1-2, with a tentative D call TRBD1 (6 bases). Deletions cut 7 bases from V and 4 bases from J, with 10 bases between. Per germline, CDR1 MNHEY and CDR2 SVGAGI. CDR3 length: 12 residues. As DNA, the CDR3 is TGTGCCAGCATGGGGGCGTCCTATGGCTACACCTTC. It codes for CASMGASYGYTF.